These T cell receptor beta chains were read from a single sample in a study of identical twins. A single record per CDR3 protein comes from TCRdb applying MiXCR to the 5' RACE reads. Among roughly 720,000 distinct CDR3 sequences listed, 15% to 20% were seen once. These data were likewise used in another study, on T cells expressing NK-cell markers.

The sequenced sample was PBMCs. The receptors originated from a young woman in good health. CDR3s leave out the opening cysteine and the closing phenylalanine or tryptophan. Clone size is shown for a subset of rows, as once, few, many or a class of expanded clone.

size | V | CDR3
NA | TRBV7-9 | ASSQTGGSYNQPQH
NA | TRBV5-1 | ASSLSDQETQY
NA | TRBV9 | ASSASTGTGAYNEQF
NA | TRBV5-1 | ASSYGGRDEKLF
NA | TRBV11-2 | ASRHITDTQY
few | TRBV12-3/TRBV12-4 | ASKLAGRYEQY
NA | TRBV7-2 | ASSRQVPNEKLF
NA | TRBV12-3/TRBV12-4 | ASGKSVPEAF
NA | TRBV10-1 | ASSENPQVAGPYNEQF
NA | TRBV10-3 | AISNLTSGRTDTQY
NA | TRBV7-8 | ASSVGGGYEQY
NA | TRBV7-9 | ASSLPTTGTSHEQY
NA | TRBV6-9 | ASLQGPLDEQY
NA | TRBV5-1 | ASSLVPGSSYNEQF
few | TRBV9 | ASSVAGVGVNEQY
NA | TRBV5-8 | ASSYRSTEAF
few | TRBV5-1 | ASSLKAGTGVPDTQY
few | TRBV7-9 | ASSSTKGGNTDTQY
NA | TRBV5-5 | ASSLDILALNTGELF
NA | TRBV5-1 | ASSLDIATQY
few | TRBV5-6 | ASSLRFEAF
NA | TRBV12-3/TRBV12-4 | ASSLDTIAPYEQY
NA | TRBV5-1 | ASSVGTLGENIQY
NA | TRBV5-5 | ASSFGSVNPYNEQF
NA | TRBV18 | ASSPNSGDTQY
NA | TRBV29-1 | SVEDAGPYGYT
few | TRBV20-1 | SATSGGGPGSYNEQF
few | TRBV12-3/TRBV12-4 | ASSPYPSRRLLSGNTIY
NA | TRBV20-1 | SASTSLAGAQEQY
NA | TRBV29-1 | SVEKRGTNTDTQY
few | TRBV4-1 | ASSPSNNEQF
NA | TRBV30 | AWSVLRQQF
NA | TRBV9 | ASSFTSGRAGNEQF
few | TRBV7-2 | ASSPSAGAYGYT
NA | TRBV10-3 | AISETPSAAGTSSYEQY